This entry lists 3 T cell receptor beta chains sequenced from one sample in a study of shared clonotypes between healthy human individuals. Profiled with immunoSEQ multiplex PCR; TCRdb holds only in-frame clones, not every one. Found here are roughly 2.1 million clones, about 93% of them singletons; the top ten hold around 1.7%. Naive CD8 cells comprised CD45RO-negative, CCR7-positively selected cells, excluding terminally differentiated effector memory CD45RA+ cells. Source material: naive CD8+ T cells from PBMCs. The receptors come from a man younger than 35 in good health. Some clones in this sample may be carry-over from other donors' samples.

This clone was counted a single time. The rearrangement links TRBV10-3 to TRBJ2-5; D gene uncertain. V lost 0 bases to trimming and J lost 2 bases, with 19 bases between them. Per germline, CDR1 ENHRY and CDR2 SYGVKD. The CDR3 spans 18 residues. As DNA, the CDR3 is TGTGCCATCAGTGAGTCGAGTGGGGAATCGATCCGACAAGAGACCCAGTACTTC. It encodes CAISESSGESIRQETQYF.

This clone was seen a single time. This chain uses TRBV7-9 with TRBJ2-1, with TRBD1 identical over 11 bases. Looked up from germline, CDR1 is SEHNR and CDR2 is FQNEAQ (reference sequence). With 4 bases clipped from V and 7 bases from J, the junction kept 3 bases outside the gene matches. The CDR3 has 14 residues. The CDR3 nucleotides read TGTGCCAGCAGCTCCCGGGACAGGGGGAATGAGCAGTTCTTC. Its translation is CASSSRDRGNEQFF.

The genes are TRBV19 and TRBJ1-4; no clear D gene. The CDR3 loop spans 15 amino acids. Deletions cut 9 bases from V and 4 bases from J, with 18 bases between. CDR1 is LNHDA, CDR2 SQIVND, per germline (reference sequence). The CDR3 bases are TGTGCCAGCAAACCCCACCAAGCGGATAATGAAAAACTGTTTTTT. Translating it yields CASKPHQADNEKLFF.